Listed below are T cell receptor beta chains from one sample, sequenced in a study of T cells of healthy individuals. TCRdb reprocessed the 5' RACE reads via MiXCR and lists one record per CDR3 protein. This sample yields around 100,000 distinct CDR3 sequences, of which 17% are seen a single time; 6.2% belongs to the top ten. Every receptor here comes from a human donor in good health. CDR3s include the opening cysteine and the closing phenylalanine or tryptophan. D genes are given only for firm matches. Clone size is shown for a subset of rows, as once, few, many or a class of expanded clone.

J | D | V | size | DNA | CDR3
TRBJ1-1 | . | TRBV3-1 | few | TGTGCCAGCAGCCAAATCAACACTGAAGCTTTCTTT | CASSQINTEAFF
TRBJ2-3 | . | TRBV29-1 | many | TGCAGCTCCCATCACACAGATACGCAGTATTTT | CSSHHTDTQYF
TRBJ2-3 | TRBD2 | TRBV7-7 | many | TGTGCTAGCAGCCCCGGACTAGGGGCAGATACGCAGTATTTT | CASSPGLGADTQYF
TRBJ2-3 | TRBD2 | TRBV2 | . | TGTGCCAGCAGCCAACTACTAGCGGATACGCAGTATTTT | CASSQLLADTQYF
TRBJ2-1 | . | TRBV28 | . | TGTGCCAGCAGTTTCCGAAATCGACAGGATCGAAGCTACAATGAGCAGTTCTTC | CASSFRNRQDRSYNEQFF
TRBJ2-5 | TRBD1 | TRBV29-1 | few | TGCAGCGTTGAAGCTAGGGACAGGGAAGAGACCCAGTACTTC | CSVEARDREETQYF
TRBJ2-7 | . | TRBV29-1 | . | TGCAGCGTTGTCGTTAGCGAGCAGTACTTC | CSVVVSEQYF
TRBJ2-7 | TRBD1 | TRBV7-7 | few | TGTGCCAGCAGCTTTGCCCATGACATGTCGACAGGGGCCCTGGGCGAGCAGTACTTC | CASSFAHDMSTGALGEQYF
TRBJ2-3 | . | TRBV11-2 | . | TGTGCCAGCAGCTTACAACTAGGGATTTCGGATACGCAGTATTTT | CASSLQLGISDTQYF
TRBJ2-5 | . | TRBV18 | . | TGTGCCAGCTTACCAGTCGGGGAGACCCAGTACTTC | CASLPVGETQYF
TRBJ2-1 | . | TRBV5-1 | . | TGCGCCAGCAGCTTTGTCGCGGGAAGCTCCTACAATGAGCAGTTCTTC | CASSFVAGSSYNEQFF
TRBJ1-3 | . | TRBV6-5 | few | TGTGCCAGCAGTCAATGGGGCCCCGGTTCTGGAAACACCATATATTTT | CASSQWGPGSGNTIYF
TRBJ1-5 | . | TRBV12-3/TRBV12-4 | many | TGTGCCAGCAGCCTCGCGGTTCAGCCCCAGCATTTT | CASSLAVQPQHF
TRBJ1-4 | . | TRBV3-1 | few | TGTGCCAGCAGCCGCCGGCGGACTAATGAAAAACTGTTTTTT | CASSRRRTNEKLFF
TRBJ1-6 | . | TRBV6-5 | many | TGTGCCAGCAGTTACAAGGTCTGGAATTCACCCCTCCACTTT | CASSYKVWNSPLHF
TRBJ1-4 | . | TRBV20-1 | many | TGCAGTGCACCCCGGGCCCCTGGGCTGTTTTTT | CSAPRAPGLFF
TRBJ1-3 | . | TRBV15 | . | TGTGCCACCAGCACAACCTCTGGAAACACCATATATTTT | CATSTTSGNTIYF
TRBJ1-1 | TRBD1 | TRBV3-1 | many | TGTGCCAGCAGCCGATTGGACAGGGTGAAGGCAGCTTTCTTT | CASSRLDRVKAAFF
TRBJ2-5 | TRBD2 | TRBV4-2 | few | TGTGCCAGCAGCCAGAGACTAGCATATGAGACCCAGTACTTC | CASSQRLAYETQYF
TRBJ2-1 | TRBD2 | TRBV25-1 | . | TGTGCCAGCAGTGAGGACTTAGCGGGAGGGCTCTTCGGTGAGCAGTTCTTC | CASSEDLAGGLFGEQFF
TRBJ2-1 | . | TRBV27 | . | TGTGCCAGCATGGACTCGCCCTACAGGGAAGAGCAGTTCTTC | CASMDSPYREEQFF
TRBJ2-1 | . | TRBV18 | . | TGTGCCAGCTCACCCCCAATGGGGAATATGGACAATGAGCAGTTCTTC | CASSPPMGNMDNEQFF
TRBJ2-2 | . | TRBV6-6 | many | TGTGCCAGCAGTTACTCGGACGCCCGAGGCGGGGAGCTGTTTTTT | CASSYSDARGGELFF
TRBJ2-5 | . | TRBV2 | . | TGTGCCAGCAGCCTGGACACCACGGAGACCCAGTACTTC | CASSLDTTETQYF
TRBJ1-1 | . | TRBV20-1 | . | TGCAGTGCTAGTCGAGGAGGCGGCCTTGGTACTGAAGCTTTCTTT | CSASRGGGLGTEAFF
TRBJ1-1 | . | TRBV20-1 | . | TGCAGTGCTAGACCGGTCTGGGGGGAGACTGAAGCTTTCTTT | CSARPVWGETEAFF
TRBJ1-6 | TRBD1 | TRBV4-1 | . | TGCGCCAGCAGCCAACCCACCCGGGACAGAAATTCACCCCTCCACTTT | CASSQPTRDRNSPLHF
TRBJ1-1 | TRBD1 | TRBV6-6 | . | TGTGCCAGCAGTTACTCATTACCCGGGACAGGGATCCGGGCAGATGTAAACACTGAAGCTTTCTTT | CASSYSLPGTGIRADVNTEAFF
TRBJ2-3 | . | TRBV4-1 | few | TGCGCCAGCAGCCAAGCTCTCGGACTTTTGGATACGCAGTATTTT | CASSQALGLLDTQYF
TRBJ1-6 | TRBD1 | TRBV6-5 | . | TGTGCCAGCAGCCCAGGGGGAACCTATAATTCACCCCTCCACTTT | CASSPGGTYNSPLHF
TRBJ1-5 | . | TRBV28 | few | TGTGCCAGCAGTTGGCAGGGAAATCAGCCCCAGCATTTT | CASSWQGNQPQHF
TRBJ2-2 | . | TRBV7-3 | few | TGTGCCAGCAGCTTAAGTCTCTCTAACACCGGGGAGCTGTTTTTT | CASSLSLSNTGELFF
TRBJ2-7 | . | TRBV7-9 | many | TGTGCCAGCAGCTTCTACACAGGGAAATGGTACGAGCAGTACTTC | CASSFYTGKWYEQYF
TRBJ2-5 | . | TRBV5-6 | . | TGTGCCAGCAGCACTTGGGGGATTGGGTTAGAGACCCAGTACTTC | CASSTWGIGLETQYF
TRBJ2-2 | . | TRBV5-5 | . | TGTGCCAGCAGCTTGGCCCAAGGGGCGGGCACCGGGGAGCTGTTTTTT | CASSLAQGAGTGELFF
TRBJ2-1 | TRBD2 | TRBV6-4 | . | TGTGCCAGCAGTGCTCGGGAGGGCCATATAGATGAGCAGTTCTTC | CASSAREGHIDEQFF
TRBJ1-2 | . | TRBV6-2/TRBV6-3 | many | TGTGCCAGCAGTCCCAACAGGGAATCAGGTGGCTACACCTTC | CASSPNRESGGYTF
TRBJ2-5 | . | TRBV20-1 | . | TGCAGTGCTCCGGACCGTAGAGAGACCCAGTACTTC | CSAPDRRETQYF
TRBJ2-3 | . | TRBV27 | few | TGTGCCAGCAGTCCACGCCTAAACGACAGATCAGATACGCAGTATTTT | CASSPRLNDRSDTQYF
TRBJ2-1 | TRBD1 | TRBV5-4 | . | TGTGCCAGCAGCTCGGGACAGGGTGGGTTCTACAATGAGCAGTTCTTC | CASSSGQGGFYNEQFF
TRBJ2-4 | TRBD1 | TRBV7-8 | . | TGTGCCAGCAGCTTAGAGACAGGGGTGGCCAACAAAAACATTCAGTACTTC | CASSLETGVANKNIQYF
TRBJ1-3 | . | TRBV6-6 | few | TGTGCCACCGCTGAAGGAAACACCATATATTTT | CATAEGNTIYF
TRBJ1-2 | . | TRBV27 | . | TGTGCCAGCAGTTTAGCCGGGAACTTCGGCTACACCTTC | CASSLAGNFGYTF
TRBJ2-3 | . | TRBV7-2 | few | TGTGCCAGCAGCTTAGCCAGGACAGATACGCAGTATTTT | CASSLARTDTQYF
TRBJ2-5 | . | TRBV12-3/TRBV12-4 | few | TGTGCCAGCAGTTCGAACGCCTTCCAAGAGACCCAGTACTTC | CASSSNAFQETQYF
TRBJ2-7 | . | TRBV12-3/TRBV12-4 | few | TGTGCCAGCAGCGACTACCGGGCCCCCTCGGAGGACGAGCAGTACTTC | CASSDYRAPSEDEQYF
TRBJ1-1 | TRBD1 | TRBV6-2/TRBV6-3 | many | TGTGCCAGCAGTTACGGTGGGACAGGGTGGACTGAAGCTTTCTTT | CASSYGGTGWTEAFF
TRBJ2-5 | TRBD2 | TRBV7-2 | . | TGTGCCAGCAGCTTGACTAGCGGGGGTCAAGAGACCCAGTACTTC | CASSLTSGGQETQYF
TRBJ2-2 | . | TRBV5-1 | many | TGCGCCAGCAGCTTGGGGCTGGCGAACACCGGGGAGCTGTTTTTT | CASSLGLANTGELFF
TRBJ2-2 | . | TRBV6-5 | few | TGTGCCAGCAGTCTCACAGGACCCGGGGAGCTGTTTTTT | CASSLTGPGELFF